The 28 T cell receptor beta chains below were found in one sample sequenced in a study of vaccination and CD4 T cells after COVID-19. The antigens for these receptors are not known. An Oncomine TCR Beta short-read assay was used to sequence the DNA from cultured CD4+ T cells. TCRdb processed the PCR reads anew with MiXCR; each CDR3 protein has one entry. The profile shows about 9,000 distinct CDR3 sequences, less than 50% of them singletons. Treatment meaning: roughly 10-day PBMC culture with coronavirus spike peptide pools or control peptides (ViraFEST assay). CD4+ T cells that came from the unexposed donor were collected before the COVID-19 pandemic (2011-2018). The sequenced sample was CD4+ T cells from blood, cultured in vitro. The receptor source for this set is a human donor in good health.

The rearrangement uses TRBV2 and TRBJ1-1; TRBD1 agrees at 8 bases. CDR3 length: 13 amino acids. The germline V gene encodes CDR1 SNHLY and CDR2 FYNNEI. V lost 8 bases and J lost 5; bases outside the gene matches: 7. CDR3 DNA sequence: TGTGCCAGCGATGGACAGGGAGGGACTGAAGCTTTCTTT. As protein: CASDGQGGTEAFF.

This clonotype came up a few times. The chain uses TRBV20-1 and TRBJ2-3; 10 nucleotides match TRBD1. The CDR3 covers 12 residues. Per germline, CDR1 DFQATT and CDR2 SNEGSKA (reference sequence). V lost 5 bases and J lost 5; bases outside the gene matches: 1. The DNA for the CDR3 is TGCAGTGCTTGGGACAGGGGAGATACGCAGTATTTT. Its translation is CSAWDRGDTQYF.

The chain employs TRBV7-6 and TRBJ2-3; 10 bases match TRBD2. Germline loops: CDR1 SGHVS, CDR2 FNYEAQ. V dropped 5 bases and J dropped 4; count of bases not matched to a gene: 9. This CDR3 comprises 16 residues. The CDR3 DNA reads as TGTGCCAGCAGCAAGGGAGCGGGGGGGGGCGCAGATACGCAGTATTTT. Translating gives CASSKGAGGGADTQYF. The full variable domain, with the rest looked up from reference TRBV7-6 and TRBJ2-3, is GAGVSQSPRYKVTKRGQDVALRCDPISGHVSLYWYRQALGQGPEFLTYFNYEAQQDKSGLPNDRFSAERPEGSISTLTIQRTEQRDSAMYRCASSKGAGGGADTQYFGPGTRLTVL.

This chain uses TRBV6-1 with TRBJ1-1, with unresolved D. The CDR3 has 14 amino acids. Trimming pared 5 bases from V and 0 bases from J, leaving 10 bases between. Germline V lookup: CDR1 MNHNS, CDR2 SASEGT. The CDR3 protein is CASSLTFMNTEAFF. In DNA, the CDR3 is TGTGCCAGCAGTCTGACCTTTATGAACACTGAAGCTTTCTTT.

The V and J genes are TRBV5-4 and TRBJ2-1; 14 nucleotides line up with TRBD2. The junction had 6 bases not matched to a gene; V was cut back by 7 bases and J by 6 bases. The CDR3 length is 15 residues. Per the germline V gene, CDR1 is SGHNT and CDR2 is YYREEE (reference sequence). CDR3 region: CASRPGLAGVNEQFF. In DNA, the CDR3 is TGTGCCAGCCGCCCGGGACTAGCGGGGGTCAATGAGCAGTTCTTC.

This sequence joins TRBV6-1 and TRBJ1-2; 7 bases are a match to TRBD1. CDR1 and CDR2 (germline): MNHNS, SASEGT. The V gene end was trimmed by 2 bases and the J gene end by 0 bases; junction bases not matched to a gene: 0. CDR3 length: 14 amino acids. Here the CDR3 reads CASSEQGANYGYTF. The CDR3 region has the DNA TGTGCCAGCAGTGAACAGGGGGCTAACTATGGCTACACCTTC.

This clonotype was observed a few times. The rearrangement links TRBV15 to TRBJ1-1; D is unresolved. Germline CDR1 LNHNV, CDR2 YYDKDF (reference sequence). With 0 bases removed from V and 3 bases from J, the gap between germline ends came to 11 bases. The CDR3 has 15 amino acids. The CDR3 DNA follows: TGTGCCACCAGCAGAGATATGTGGGGAGACACTGAAGCTTTCTTT. It codes for CATSRDMWGDTEAFF.

V gene TRBV20-1 combines with J gene TRBJ2-1; 12 bases line up with TRBD2. Germline CDR1 reads DFQATT; CDR2 reads SNEGSKA (reference sequence). The CDR3 totals 15 residues. V shed 1 base and J 8 bases; nucleotides not matched to a gene: 6. The CDR3 nucleotides are TGCAGTGCTAGAGGGGGTACTAGCGGGGGGTATGAGCAGTTCTTC. Amino acid sequence: CSARGGTSGGYEQFF.

This chain links TRBV20-1 with TRBJ2-7, with a weak D call TRBD2 (6 bases). The germline gives CDR1 DFQATT, CDR2 SNEGSKA (reference sequence). Trimming pared 3 bases from V and 3 bases from J, leaving 6 bases between. The CDR3 sequence is 11 residues long. The CDR3 DNA sequence: TGCAGTGCTAGGGGGGGCTACGAGCAGTACTTC. It codes for CSARGGYEQYF.

The J gene is TRBJ2-7, the V gene TRBV29-1; no clear D. This CDR3 has 12 residues. V was cut by 1 base and J by 1 base, with 5 bases left in between. Germline V gene data show CDR1 as SQVTM and CDR2 as ANQGSEA. Here the CDR3 reads CSVEGSSYEQYF. CDR3 sequence (DNA): TGCAGCGTTGAAGGGAGTTCCTACGAGCAGTACTTC.

V usage is TRBV19 and J usage is TRBJ2-3, with D possibly being TRBD1 (6 bases). Between the trimmed V and J ends, which lost 7 bases and 6 bases, there was a span of 23 bases. Looked up from germline, CDR1 is LNHDA and CDR2 is SQIVND (reference sequence). The CDR3 extends over 16 amino acids. The CDR3, as DNA: TGTGCCAGTACCCGAGGGTGGGGACACCACGGGGATACGCAGTATTTT. Translated, it gives CASTRGWGHHGDTQYF. The full variable domain, rest sourced from reference TRBV19 and TRBJ2-3, is DGGITQSPKYLFRKEGQNVTLSCEQNLNHDAMYWYRQDPGQGLRLIYYSQIVNDFQKGDIAEGYSVSREKKESFPLTVTSAQKNPTAFYLCASTRGWGHHGDTQYFGPGTRLTVL.

The chain uses TRBV19 and TRBJ1-5; D unresolved. Trimming cost V 2 bases and J 1 base, with 6 bases left between them. Germline V gene data show CDR1 as LNHDA and CDR2 as SQIVND (reference sequence). CDR3 length: 14 amino acids. CDR3 sequence reads: CASSINRSNQPQHF. The DNA of the CDR3 is TGTGCCAGTAGTATAAACAGAAGCAATCAGCCCCAGCATTTT.

This clonotype was counted a few times. The chain has TRBV19 and TRBJ1-2; D gene uncertain. The CDR3 length is 13 residues. Germline loops: CDR1 LNHDA, CDR2 SQIVND (reference sequence). The germline V and J ends were trimmed by 7 bases and 4 bases, with 13 bases remaining between them. In nucleotides, the CDR3 is TGTGCCAGTACCCGTGGTGGGTTCTATGGCTACACCTTC. It is translated as CASTRGGFYGYTF.

This chain uses TRBV6-2 or TRBV6-3 with TRBJ1-4; 8 nucleotides line up with TRBD1. CDR3 length equals 13 residues. CDR1 and CDR2 from the germline V gene are MNHEY and SVGEGT. Germline trimming cut 6 bases from V and 7 bases from J; bases unmatched to any gene: 4. The CDR3 region is CASRDRGGEKLFF. CDR3 bases: TGTGCCAGCAGAGACAGGGGCGGTGAAAAACTGTTTTTT.

The rearrangement joins TRBV3-1 to TRBJ2-1, with 12 bases aligning to TRBD2. CDR3 length: 16 residues. The V segment lost 1 base and the J segment 6 bases; nucleotides outside the gene matches: 4. Germline CDR1 reads LGHDT; CDR2 reads YNNKEL (reference sequence). The CDR3 loop is CASSQAASGRVNEQFF. CDR3 bases: TGTGCCAGCAGCCAAGCTGCTAGCGGGAGGGTCAATGAGCAGTTCTTC.

V usage is TRBV6-1 and J usage is TRBJ1-6, with D unresolved. The CDR3 extends over 13 amino acids. V lost 6 bases, J lost 4 bases, and 7 bases lay in between. The germline V gene encodes CDR1 MNHNS and CDR2 SASEGT. The CDR3 here is CASREKYNSPLHF. In nucleotides, the CDR3 is TGTGCCAGCAGGGAAAAGTATAATTCACCCCTCCACTTT.

This rearrangement joins TRBV18 to TRBJ1-2; D is possibly TRBD1 (6 bases). V lost 1 base and J lost 2, with 14 bases in between. Germline V gene data show CDR1 as KGHSH and CDR2 as LQKENI. This CDR3 is 16 amino acids long. CDR3 region: CASSPRSQGWNYGYTF. The CDR3 DNA reads as TGTGCCAGCTCACCACGGTCGCAGGGGTGGAACTATGGCTACACCTTC.

The gene calls are TRBV5-8 and TRBJ1-1; D might be TRBD1 (5 bases). This CDR3 is 15 amino acids long. V was cut by 3 bases and J by 1 base, with 13 bases left in between. Germline CDR1 and CDR2: SGHTS and YDEGEE. The CDR3 here is CASSSWGGPNTEAFF. CDR3 nucleotide sequence: TGTGCCAGCAGCTCCTGGGGGGGTCCGAACACTGAAGCTTTCTTT.

The chain links TRBV9 to TRBJ2-6; possible D gene TRBD1, 6 bases. Trimming took off 4 bases at V and 0 bases at J, with 11 bases between the two ends. Germline CDR1 and CDR2: SGDLS and YYNGEE. The CDR3 runs 16 residues. CDR3 sequence: CASSTRTASGANVLTF. The CDR3 region has the DNA TGTGCCAGCAGCACTCGGACAGCCTCTGGGGCCAACGTCCTGACTTTC.

The CDR3 loop reads CASSSTGFSYEQYF. DNA for the CDR3: TGTGCCAGCAGCTCCACAGGGTTCTCCTACGAGCAGTACTTC. This chain links TRBV7-8 with TRBJ2-7; a possible D gene is TRBD1 (6 bases). The CDR3 has 14 residues. Germline CDR1 SGHVS, CDR2 FQNEAQ. Deletions cut 4 bases from V and 0 bases from J, with 10 bases between.

This clonotype was counted only a few times. The chain has TRBV19 and TRBJ1-6, with D possibly being TRBD1 (5 bases). Germline assignment: CDR1 LNHDA and CDR2 SQIVND (reference sequence). V dropped 5 bases and J dropped 10 bases, with 15 bases sitting between them. CDR3 length: 14 amino acids. The CDR3, as DNA: TGTGCCAGTAGTCCAGGGACGGCCCTATCACCCCTCCACTTT. Its protein product is CASSPGTALSPLHF.

This clonotype was seen only a few times. This chain connects TRBV25-1 to TRBJ2-5; D is ambiguous. V was cut by 0 bases and J by 2 bases, with 7 bases left in between. The CDR3 consists of 14 residues. In germline, CDR1 is MGHDK, CDR2 SYGVNS. DNA for the CDR3: TGTGCCAGCAGTGAATATAAGGGACAAGAGACCCAGTACTTC. This encodes CASSEYKGQETQYF.

J is TRBJ2-1 and V is TRBV6-1, with 8 bases identical to TRBD2. Per the germline V gene, CDR1 is MNHNS and CDR2 is SASEGT. This CDR3 has 15 residues. The V and J ends lost 2 bases and 0 bases, in that order; junction bases with no gene match: 0. The CDR3 loop is CASSELAGSYNEQFF. Here the CDR3 DNA reads TGTGCCAGCAGTGAACTAGCGGGCTCCTACAATGAGCAGTTCTTC.

This clonotype was seen more than once but under ten times. The chain has TRBV19 and TRBJ1-2; D is possibly TRBD1 (6 bases). Germline V gene lookup returns CDR1 LNHDA and CDR2 SQIVND (reference sequence). V shed 4 bases and J shed 4 bases, with 22 bases lying between them. CDR3 size: 17 residues. As DNA, the CDR3 is TGTGCCAGTAGTACCTGGACCGGCACAGGGATCGGCTATGGCTACACCTTC. Amino acids: CASSTWTGTGIGYGYTF.

The DNA for the CDR3 is TGTGCCTGGACGGAAAGACAGCTACCCTCCTACGAGCAGTACTTC. It is translated as CAWTERQLPSYEQYF. This chain joins TRBV30 and TRBJ2-7, with a possible D match to TRBD1 (5 bases). This CDR3 has 15 residues. Germline V gene sequence: CDR1 GTSNPN, CDR2 SVGIG (reference sequence). Deletions cut 4 bases from V and 0 bases from J, with 16 bases between.

The chain recombines TRBV10-3 with TRBJ2-3; possibly TRBD1 for D (6 bases). Germline CDR1 is ENHRY and CDR2 is SYGVKD. The V gene lost 6 bases and the J gene lost 1 base, with 11 bases spanning the gap. This CDR3 has 14 amino acids. The CDR3 DNA follows: TGTGCCATCAGGGGGGCGTTTCGCACAGATACGCAGTATTTT. As protein: CAIRGAFRTDTQYF.

The V gene is TRBV28, the J gene TRBJ1-2; D is unclear. The CDR3 extends over 12 amino acids. V was cut by 3 bases and J by 8 bases, with 10 bases left in between. In germline, CDR1 is MDHEN, CDR2 SYDVKM. Here the CDR3 reads CASSFRANGYTF. The CDR3, as DNA: TGTGCCAGCAGTTTTAGGGCGAACGGCTACACCTTC.

Relative to its sample, this clonotype is large. The chain has TRBV5-1 and TRBJ2-5; possible D gene TRBD1, 5 bases. The V gene's germline CDR1 is SGHRS and CDR2 YFSETQ. The CDR3 consists of 14 residues. Trimming stripped 0 bases from V and 5 bases from J, with 11 bases between. This CDR3 is CASSLDAGLETQYF. The CDR3 DNA reads as TGCGCCAGCAGCTTGGACGCAGGGCTGGAGACCCAGTACTTC.